The rows below give T cell receptor beta chains drawn from one sample of a study of cytomegalovirus exposure and HLA in healthy donors. TCRdb keeps only in-frame clones here, not all; method: immunoSEQ multiplex PCR. Found here are 150,000 to 180,000 clones, about 68% of them singletons; the top ten hold about 1.3%. The specimen was PBMCs. These receptors were obtained from a young man in good health and CMV-seronegative. Both conserved end residues are part of each CDR3. A D gene is named only where the DNA matches it firmly.

V gene: TRBV7-6; J gene: TRBJ2-7; D gene: -; CDR3 protein: CASSRGPDDEQYF; CDR3 DNA: TGTGCCAGCAGCCGAGGGCCCGACGACGAGCAGTACTTC
V gene: TRBV13; J gene: TRBJ2-5; D gene: -; CDR3 protein: CASSPPGTHQETQYF; CDR3 DNA: TGTGCCAGCAGCCCCCCCGGGACACACCAAGAGACCCAGTACTTC
V gene: TRBV13; J gene: TRBJ2-5; D gene: -; CDR3 protein: CASSLGPGEGRETQYF; CDR3 DNA: TGTGCCAGCAGCTTGGGTCCGGGAGAGGGGCGAGAGACCCAGTACTTC
V gene: TRBV14; J gene: TRBJ1-1; D gene: -; CDR3 protein: CASSQAVLRGTEAFF; CDR3 DNA: TGTGCCAGCAGCCAAGCAGTATTACGCGGCACTGAAGCTTTCTTT
V gene: TRBV28; J gene: TRBJ2-7; D gene: TRBD1; CDR3 protein: CASSLGSGTGIYEQYF; CDR3 DNA: TGTGCCAGCAGTTTGGGATCCGGGACAGGGATATACGAGCAGTACTTC
V gene: TRBV18; J gene: TRBJ1-1; D gene: -; CDR3 protein: CASSLEGGEAFF; CDR3 DNA: TGTGCCAGCTCACTAGAGGGCGGCGAAGCTTTCTTT
V gene: TRBV9; J gene: TRBJ1-3; D gene: -; CDR3 protein: CASSVESRVGNTIYF; CDR3 DNA: TGTGCCAGCAGCGTAGAGTCTCGGGTCGGAAACACCATATATTTT
V gene: TRBV18; J gene: TRBJ1-5; D gene: TRBD1; CDR3 protein: CASSPGGTGGYQPQHF; CDR3 DNA: TGTGCCAGCTCACCAGGTGGGACAGGGGGCTATCAGCCCCAGCATTTT
V gene: TRBV11-2; J gene: TRBJ2-3; D gene: TRBD2; CDR3 protein: CASSSKLAGAQFTDTQYF; CDR3 DNA: TGTGCCAGCAGCTCTAAACTAGCGGGAGCTCAGTTCACAGATACGCAGTATTTT
V gene: TRBV11-2; J gene: TRBJ2-7; D gene: -; CDR3 protein: CASREGHSYEQYF; CDR3 DNA: TGTGCCAGCAGGGAGGGCCACTCCTACGAGCAGTACTTC